The clone carrying this T cell receptor beta chain occurred a few times. The antigen is not known. A second PCR, run for roughly 7 to 11 cycles, used a sample-barcoded 5' primer plus a J-beta primer mix. CDR3-containing paired-end reads numbered at least 2.5 million in each sample. TCRdb redid the calling of the 5' RACE reads with MiXCR, one entry per CDR3 protein. The table includes 750,000 to 950,000 distinct CDR3 sequences, roughly 28% detected once. The sample belongs to a study of blood T cells in healthy people across ages. The study, taken as a whole, reports: A roughly linear age-dependent decrease characterized TCR beta diversity per million T cells. Calculation of diversity from one million T cells yielded estimates considered to be underestimates.

V lost 0 bases, J lost 0 bases, and 12 bases lay in between. Germline lookup yields CDR1 MNHNY and CDR2 SVGAGI (reference sequence). The CDR3 extends over 16 amino acids. The data also belong to a second study, concerning T cells of mothers and their children.

Sample: blood. The sequence came from a woman aged 35 to 49 in good health. The genes are TRBV6-6 and TRBJ2-7, with D possibly TRBD1 on 6 matching bases. The CDR3 DNA follows: TGTGCCAGCAGTTACTCGGGCAGGGGCCTCTCCTACGAGCAGTACTTC. Protein product: CASSYSGRGLSYEQYF.